The clone carrying this T cell receptor beta chain showed up just a few times. No antigen is known for it. This specimen comes from a study of graft-versus-host responses after intestinal transplantation. Across the study: Those transplanted obtained multivisceral, liver-intestinal, or isolated intestinal grafts. Tacrolimus plus steroids were given to all recipients for approximately 3 years, preceded by anti-thymocyte globulin induction.

Generated by immunoSEQ multiplex PCR, the TCRdb table keeps only in-frame clones and is missing some. The sample lists approximately 70,000 clones; approximately 80% were seen once. Trimming pared 5 bases from V and 5 bases from J, leaving 9 bases between. Germline values: CDR1 LNHDA, CDR2 SQIVND (reference sequence). The CDR3 spans 13 residues. Study findings and constraints: Patients with graft-donor T cell macrochimerism had high graft-versus-host to host-versus-graft clonal ratios in allografts. An association linked early post-transplant HvG declines with peak circulating GvH clone levels.

The receptor comes from a human donor who was the organ donor for an intestinal transplant. J is TRBJ1-4 and V is TRBV19; D is possibly TRBD1 (5 bases). The source material was unstimulated CD4+ T cells sorted from spleen or lymph node cells, sampled before transplant. CDR3 DNA sequence: TGTGCCAGTAGTCCCAGACAGAATGAAAAACTGTTTTTT. Translating it yields CASSPRQNEKLFF.